This paragraph covers one T cell receptor beta chain sequence. Its target is unknown. TCRdb re-derived calls from the PCR reads in MiXCR, one entry per CDR3 protein. This sample has fewer than 30,000 distinct CDR3 sequences, with 45% to 55% found just once. V gave up 5 bases and J gave up 6 bases; unmatched junction bases: 12. The germline V gene encodes CDR1 MDHEN and CDR2 SYDVKM. This CDR3 has 15 amino acids. This sample was included in a study of vaccination and CD4 T cells after COVID-19. Overall study context: Convalescent patients had positive nasal swab PCR results for SARS-CoV-2. Disease was mild in 8 to 10 and severe in one. Collection of post-COVID samples occurred a median around 94 days after diagnosis, spanning a range of 35 to 161. Study-wide findings and caveats: Median SARS-CoV-2-reactive clonotypes rose from roughly 22 to 38, not significantly. With convalescent patients, a median about 90% of reactive clones emerged solely after vaccination.

The receptor comes from a human donor who had recovered from COVID-19. The material was CD4+ T cells from blood, obtained before SARS-CoV-2 vaccination. The chain joins TRBV28 to TRBJ1-2, with TRBD1 matching over 7 bases. The CDR3 nucleotides are TGTGCCAGCAGTCCTTTCAGAGACAGGGAAAATGGCTACACCTTC. Translated: CASSPFRDRENGYTF.